These 16 T cell receptor beta chains were sequenced from one sample in a study of beta chain features in type 1 diabetes. Isolated RNA was reverse transcribed in full, so expressed TCRB transcripts were sequenced. Repertoires were generated with immunoSEQ multiplex PCR, while TCRdb's copy carries only in-frame clones and drops some. In the table there are roughly 150,000 clones, around 10% of which are singletons. The sample taken for sequencing was central memory CD4+ T cells from blood. These TCRs come from a man younger than 35 in good health.

This clone was recorded a few times. The J gene is TRBJ1-1, the V gene TRBV7-2, with a possible D match to TRBD1 (6 bases). The V gene lost 5 bases and the J gene lost 0 bases, with 13 bases spanning the gap. The CDR3 covers 15 residues. From germline, CDR1 is SGHTA and CDR2 FQGNSA. CDR3 protein: CASSPIQGMNTEAFF. The CDR3 region has the DNA TGTGCCAGCAGCCCTATACAGGGCATGAACACTGAAGCTTTCTTT.

Comment on this clone: Distinct nucleotide sequences in the sample also encode this CDR3. The chain uses TRBV4-2 and TRBJ2-3, with D hard to call. Looked up from germline, CDR1 is LGHNA and CDR2 is YNFKEQ. Between the trimmed V and J ends, which lost 0 bases and 6 bases, there was a span of 4 bases. CDR3 length: 12 amino acids. The CDR3: CASSQDVDTQYF. CDR3 coding DNA: TGTGCCAGCAGCCAAGACGTGGATACGCAGTATTTT.

V usage is TRBV7-2 and J usage is TRBJ2-7; possible D gene TRBD1, 6 bases. V lost 5 bases to trimming and J lost 3 bases, with 17 bases between them. The CDR3 loop spans 15 amino acids. In germline, CDR1 is SGHTA, CDR2 FQGNSA. The CDR3 sequence: CASSPVGGTGYEQYF. The CDR3 coding sequence is TGTGCCAGCAGCCCAGTTGGGGGCACGGGCTACGAGCAGTACTTC.

V gene TRBV19 combines with J gene TRBJ2-7; D perhaps matches TRBD2 (6 bases). Germline CDR1 is LNHDA and CDR2 is SQIVND (reference sequence). This CDR3 contains 14 residues. Trimming stripped 3 bases from V and 5 bases from J, with 14 bases between. The CDR3 DNA follows: TGTGCCAGTAGTATCCAGGCCGGGAGCCACGAGCAGTACTTC. It specifies CASSIQAGSHEQYF.

The chain uses TRBV7-9 and TRBJ2-3; TRBD2 agrees at 13 bases. V lost 5 bases to trimming and J lost 1 base; unmatched junction nucleotides: 3. Germline CDR1 reads SEHNR; CDR2 reads FQNEAQ (reference sequence). The CDR3 sequence is 16 residues long. CDR3 sequence: CASSRTSGSGTDTQYF. In DNA, the CDR3 is TGTGCCAGCAGCCGGACTAGCGGGAGTGGCACAGATACGCAGTATTTT.

The chain couples TRBV28 to TRBJ2-7, with D tentatively TRBD2 (6 bases). The length of the CDR3 is 15 residues. Germline V gene sequence: CDR1 MDHEN, CDR2 SYDVKM. V lost 6 bases, J lost 1 base, and 16 bases lay in between. In nucleotides, the CDR3 is TGTGCCAGCAGCCCCGTACCGGGGGTGTCCTACGAGCAGTACTTC. Its translation: CASSPVPGVSYEQYF.

V and J are TRBV6-6 and TRBJ2-3; 8 bases are a match to TRBD1. This CDR3 contains 15 residues. The germline gives CDR1 MNHNY, CDR2 SVGAGI (reference sequence). Trimming at V came to 7 bases and at J to 2 bases, leaving 8 bases not matched to a gene. The CDR3 DNA is TGTGCCAGCAAGGGCCAGGGGGCGATCACAGATACGCAGTATTTT. This gives the protein CASKGQGAITDTQYF.

This clone was seen a few times. For the CDR3, the DNA is TGTGCCAGCAGCCTGGGGACAGCCGTGAATTCACCCCTCCACTTT. Translated, it gives CASSLGTAVNSPLHF. The J gene is TRBJ1-6, the V gene TRBV13; 7 positions match TRBD1. The CDR3 runs to 15 residues. Trimming at V came to 5 bases and at J to 7 bases, leaving 8 bases not matched to a gene. CDR1 is PRHDT and CDR2 is FYEKMQ in the germline V gene (reference sequence).

This sequence joins TRBV18 and TRBJ2-5; the D call may be TRBD1 or TRBD2 (5 bases each). This CDR3 is built from 15 residues. The germline gives CDR1 KGHSH, CDR2 LQKENI. The ends were cut back, 4 bases at V and 1 base at J, with 13 bases in the middle. The CDR3 loop is CASSQGSHSQETQYF. DNA for the CDR3: TGTGCCAGCTCACAGGGGAGTCATAGCCAAGAGACCCAGTACTTC.

Turning to this clone: One end of the junction varies from germline; a read error may be responsible. Other nucleotide sequences in the sample specify the same CDR3. The chain recombines TRBV7-7 with TRBJ2-1, with 11 bases lining up with TRBD1. The germline V gene encodes CDR1 SSHAT and CDR2 FNYEAQ (reference sequence). This CDR3 contains 17 residues. This CDR3 reads CASSSGQGASSYNEQFF. The CDR3 DNA sequence: TGTGCTAGCAGCTCAGGACAGGGGGCGAGTTCCTACAATGAGCAGTTCTTC.

This clone was counted a few times. The chain employs TRBV5-1 and TRBJ2-4; D gene unclear. The CDR3 totals 13 residues. Per germline, CDR1 SGHRS and CDR2 YFSETQ. Trimming pared 0 bases from V and 6 bases from J, leaving 7 bases between. The DNA for the CDR3 is TGCGCCAGCAGCTTGGATTTCACAAACATTCAGTACTTC. Encoded protein: CASSLDFTNIQYF.

This clone was observed at least ten times. V usage is TRBV7-2 and J usage is TRBJ1-5; D call uncertain. The germline gives CDR1 SGHTA, CDR2 FQGNSA. The CDR3 is 14 residues long. Trimming removed 1 base from V and 3 bases from J, with 7 bases in between. Here the CDR3 reads CASSLVPDNQPQHF. CDR3 nucleotides: TGTGCCAGCAGCTTAGTCCCGGACAATCAGCCCCAGCATTTT.

V and J are TRBV19 and TRBJ1-1; TRBD1 matches 9 bases. This CDR3 is 16 amino acids long. V was clipped by 5 bases and J by 5 bases; unmatched bases: 12. CDR1 and CDR2 (germline): LNHDA, SQIVND (reference sequence). CDR3 region: CASSDRLGTGLTEAFF. The CDR3 nucleotides read TGTGCCAGTAGTGACCGCCTCGGGACAGGGCTAACTGAAGCTTTCTTT. Complete variable domain (other parts from reference TRBV19 and TRBJ1-1): DGGITQSPKYLFRKEGQNVTLSCEQNLNHDAMYWYRQDPGQGLRLIYYSQIVNDFQKGDIAEGYSVSREKKESFPLTVTSAQKNPTAFYLCASSDRLGTGLTEAFFGQGTRLTVV.

This clone was counted a few times. The V call is TRBV7-2, the J call TRBJ2-5; no clear D. The CDR3 loop spans 15 amino acids. Trimming left V 5 bases short and J 3 bases short, with 16 bases between. Germline-derived CDR1 and CDR2 are SGHTA and FQGNSA. The chain's CDR3 is CASSDRLKREETQYF. CDR3 coding DNA: TGTGCCAGCAGCGATCGATTGAAGAGAGAAGAGACCCAGTACTTC.

The chain carries TRBV7-8 and TRBJ1-2, with no clear D. Germline V lookup: CDR1 SGHVS, CDR2 FQNEAQ. The CDR3 is 14 amino acids. V dropped 1 base and J dropped 2 bases, with 8 bases sitting between them. The CDR3 reads CASSLEVGNYGYTF. The CDR3 region has the DNA TGTGCCAGCAGCTTAGAGGTCGGGAACTATGGCTACACCTTC.

On this clone: This sample also contains other DNA sequences that code for the same CDR3. The CDR3 bases are TGCAGCGTTGATCGGGGTAACACCGGGGAGCTGTTTTTT. Protein sequence: CSVDRGNTGELFF. The chain has TRBV29-1 and TRBJ2-2; perhaps TRBD2 as D (5 bases). The CDR3 runs to 13 residues. V was trimmed by 3 bases and J by 2 bases, leaving 7 bases between them. The V gene's germline CDR1 is SQVTM and CDR2 ANQGSEA.